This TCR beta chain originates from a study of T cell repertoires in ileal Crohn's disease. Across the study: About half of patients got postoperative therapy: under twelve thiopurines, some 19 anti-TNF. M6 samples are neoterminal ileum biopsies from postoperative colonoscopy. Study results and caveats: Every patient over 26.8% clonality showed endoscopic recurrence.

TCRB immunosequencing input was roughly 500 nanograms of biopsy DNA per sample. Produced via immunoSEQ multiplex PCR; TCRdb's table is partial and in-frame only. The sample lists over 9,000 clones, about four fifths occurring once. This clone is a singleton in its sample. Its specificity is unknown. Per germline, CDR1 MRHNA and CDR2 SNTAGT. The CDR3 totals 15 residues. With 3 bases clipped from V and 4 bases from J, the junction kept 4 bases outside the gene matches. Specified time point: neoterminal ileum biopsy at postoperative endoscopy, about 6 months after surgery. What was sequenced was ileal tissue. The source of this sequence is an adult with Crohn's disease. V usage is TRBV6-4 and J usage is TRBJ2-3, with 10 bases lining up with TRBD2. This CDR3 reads CASSEERGGPDTQYF. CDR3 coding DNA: TGTGCCAGCAGTGAGGAGCGGGGGGGACCAGATACGCAGTATTTT.